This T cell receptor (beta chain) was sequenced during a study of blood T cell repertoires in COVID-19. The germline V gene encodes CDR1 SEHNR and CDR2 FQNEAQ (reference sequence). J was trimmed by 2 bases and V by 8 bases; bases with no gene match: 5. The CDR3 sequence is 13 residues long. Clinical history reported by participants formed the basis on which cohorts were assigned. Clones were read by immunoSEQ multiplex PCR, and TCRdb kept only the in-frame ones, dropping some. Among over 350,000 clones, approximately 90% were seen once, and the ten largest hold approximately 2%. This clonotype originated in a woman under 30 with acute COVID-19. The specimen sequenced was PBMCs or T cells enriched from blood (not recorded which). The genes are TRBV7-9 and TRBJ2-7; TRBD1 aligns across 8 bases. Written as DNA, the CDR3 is TGTGCCAGCGCCAGGGGGCCCACCTACGAGCAGTACTTC. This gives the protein CASARGPTYEQYF.